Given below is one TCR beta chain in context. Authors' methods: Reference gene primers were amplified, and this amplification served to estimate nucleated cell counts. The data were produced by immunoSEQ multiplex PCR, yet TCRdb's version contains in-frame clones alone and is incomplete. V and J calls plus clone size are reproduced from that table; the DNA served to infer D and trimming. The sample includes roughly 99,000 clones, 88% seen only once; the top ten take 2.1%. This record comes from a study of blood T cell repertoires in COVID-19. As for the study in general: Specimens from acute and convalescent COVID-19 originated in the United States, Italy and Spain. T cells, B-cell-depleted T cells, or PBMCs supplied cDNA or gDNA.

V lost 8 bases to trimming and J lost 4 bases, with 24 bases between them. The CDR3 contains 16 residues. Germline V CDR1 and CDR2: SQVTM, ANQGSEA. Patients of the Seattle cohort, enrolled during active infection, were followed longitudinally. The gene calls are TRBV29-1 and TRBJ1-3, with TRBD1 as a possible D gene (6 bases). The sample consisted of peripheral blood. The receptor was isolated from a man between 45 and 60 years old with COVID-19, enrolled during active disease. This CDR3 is CSYYLPGGQRGNTIYF. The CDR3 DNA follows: TGCAGCTACTATCTACCGGGGGGGCAGCGCGGAAACACCATATATTTT. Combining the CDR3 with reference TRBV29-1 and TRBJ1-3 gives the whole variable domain SAVISQKPSRDICQRGTSLTIQCQVDSQVTMMFWYRQQPGQSLTLIATANQGSEATYESGFVIDKFPISRPNLTFSTLTVSNMSPEDSSIYLCSYYLPGGQRGNTIYFGEGSWLTVV.